This is a list of T cell receptor beta chains from one sample in a study of blood T cell repertoires in COVID-19. Profiled with immunoSEQ multiplex PCR; TCRdb holds only in-frame clones, not every one. The table records roughly 53,000 clones, about 70% of them present only once. The material sequenced was peripheral blood. These receptors originate from a man between 45 and 60 years old with active or convalescent COVID-19. The CDR3 runs from the conserved cysteine through the conserved F or W. The order of the fields is CDR3 DNA, CDR3 protein, clone size, CDR3 length, D gene, V gene, J gene. D genes are given only for firm matches. Not every row has a clone size; where given, it reads once, few, many or a size class.

CDR3nt: TGTGCCAGCAGCTTATACACAGATACGCAGTATTTT
CDR3aa: CASSLYTDTQYF
abundance: few
len: 12
d_gene: .
v_gene: TRBV7-3
j_gene: TRBJ2-3

CDR3nt: TGCGCCAGCAGCCCCTGGGGTGGGGACAGCACTGAAGCTTTCTTT
CDR3aa: CASSPWGGDSTEAFF
abundance: .
len: 15
d_gene: TRBD1
v_gene: TRBV5-1
j_gene: TRBJ1-1

CDR3nt: TGCAGCGTTGCTGTCTCTGGGGCCAACGTCCTGACTTTC
CDR3aa: CSVAVSGANVLTF
abundance: .
len: 13
d_gene: .
v_gene: TRBV29-1
j_gene: TRBJ2-6

CDR3nt: TGCGCCAGCAGCCGCGAAGCTGAAAAACTGTTTTTT
CDR3aa: CASSREAEKLFF
abundance: .
len: 12
d_gene: .
v_gene: TRBV4-1
j_gene: TRBJ1-4

CDR3nt: TGTGCCAGCAGCCAAGATTTTATAGGGGTATACTTC
CDR3aa: CASSQDFIGVYF
abundance: medium-sized
len: 12
d_gene: .
v_gene: TRBV3-1/TRBV3-2
j_gene: TRBJ2-7

CDR3nt: TGTGCCAGCAGCTCGACAGGGGGGAAGTACGAGCAGTACTTC
CDR3aa: CASSSTGGKYEQYF
abundance: .
len: 14
d_gene: TRBD1
v_gene: TRBV7-6
j_gene: TRBJ2-7

CDR3nt: TGTGCCAGTAGTACAATCGGACAGGGGGCCTGGCGGGACACTGAAGCTTTCTTT
CDR3aa: CASSTIGQGAWRDTEAFF
abundance: .
len: 18
d_gene: TRBD1
v_gene: TRBV19
j_gene: TRBJ1-1

CDR3nt: TGTGCCACCAGTGCAACGACAGGGCCCTCCTACGAGCAGTACTTC
CDR3aa: CATSATTGPSYEQYF
abundance: .
len: 15
d_gene: TRBD1
v_gene: TRBV24-1
j_gene: TRBJ2-7

CDR3nt: TGTGCCTGGAGGGAGCTACTAGCGGGAGACGAGCAGTTCTTC
CDR3aa: CAWRELLAGDEQFF
abundance: many
len: 14
d_gene: TRBD2
v_gene: TRBV30
j_gene: TRBJ2-1

CDR3nt: TGTGCCAGCAGCTTAGCTGAAGGGAGAGAGGACCAGTACTTC
CDR3aa: CASSLAEGREDQYF
abundance: .
len: 14
d_gene: .
v_gene: TRBV7-9
j_gene: TRBJ2-5

CDR3nt: TGTGCCAGCAGCCCGGGGGGCTCACAGACGCAGTATTTT
CDR3aa: CASSPGGSQTQYF
abundance: few
len: 13
d_gene: .
v_gene: TRBV11-3
j_gene: TRBJ2-3

CDR3nt: TGTGCCAGCAGCCCGGGGTGGGGAGGAGACGAGCAGTACTTC
CDR3aa: CASSPGWGGDEQYF
abundance: .
len: 14
d_gene: .
v_gene: TRBV6-5
j_gene: TRBJ2-7

CDR3nt: TGTGCCAGCAGCAAATCTTCAGGAACGATAAATGAAAAACTGTTTTTT
CDR3aa: CASSKSSGTINEKLFF
abundance: .
len: 16
d_gene: .
v_gene: TRBV21-1
j_gene: TRBJ1-4

CDR3nt: TGTGCTCTCGGACAGGGGAACTCTGAAGCTTTCTTT
CDR3aa: CALGQGNSEAFF
abundance: .
len: 12
d_gene: TRBD1
v_gene: TRBV30
j_gene: TRBJ1-1

CDR3nt: TGTGCCAGCAGTCGCAGGGGCCCGGGGACTGAAGCTTTCTTT
CDR3aa: CASSRRGPGTEAFF
abundance: few
len: 14
d_gene: .
v_gene: TRBV27
j_gene: TRBJ1-1

CDR3nt: TGTGCCAGCGGGGACTTCAATGAGCAGTTCTTC
CDR3aa: CASGDFNEQFF
abundance: .
len: 11
d_gene: .
v_gene: TRBV7-3
j_gene: TRBJ2-1

CDR3nt: TGTGCCAGCAGAACTGGGACTTCCGCAACCTACGAGCAGTTCTTC
CDR3aa: CASRTGTSATYEQFF
abundance: .
len: 15
d_gene: .
v_gene: TRBV2
j_gene: TRBJ2-1

CDR3nt: TGTGCCAGTAGTTCGGACAGGGGTTTCCACAATGAGCAGTTCTTC
CDR3aa: CASSSDRGFHNEQFF
abundance: .
len: 15
d_gene: TRBD1
v_gene: TRBV19
j_gene: TRBJ2-1

CDR3nt: TGCAGCGTTGTTCCCCAAAGTCCCGGGACAGGGGGTTACACTGAAGCTTTCTTT
CDR3aa: CSVVPQSPGTGGYTEAFF
abundance: .
len: 18
d_gene: TRBD1
v_gene: TRBV29-1
j_gene: TRBJ1-1

CDR3nt: TGTGCCAGCAGCGGACTAGCGGGGAGGGAGCAGTATTTT
CDR3aa: CASSGLAGREQYF
abundance: few
len: 13
d_gene: TRBD2
v_gene: TRBV7-2
j_gene: TRBJ2-3

CDR3nt: TGTGCCAGCAGTGAAGGGTGGGGCGCCGGGGAGCTGTTTTTT
CDR3aa: CASSEGWGAGELFF
abundance: .
len: 14
d_gene: .
v_gene: TRBV6-1
j_gene: TRBJ2-2

CDR3nt: TGTGCCAGCAGTTACAGGGGGAATCAGCCCCAGCATTTT
CDR3aa: CASSYRGNQPQHF
abundance: few
len: 13
d_gene: TRBD1
v_gene: TRBV28
j_gene: TRBJ1-5

CDR3nt: TGTGCCAGTACCGGGGGGGCCTACATTCAGTACTTC
CDR3aa: CASTGGAYIQYF
abundance: .
len: 12
d_gene: TRBD2
v_gene: TRBV19
j_gene: TRBJ2-4

CDR3nt: TGCGCCAGCAGTGAGTCGGGAGTCGGGGAGCAGTACTTC
CDR3aa: CASSESGVGEQYF
abundance: .
len: 13
d_gene: .
v_gene: TRBV10-1
j_gene: TRBJ2-7

CDR3nt: TGTGCCACTCGGGGACAGGAGGGTGGCTACACCTTC
CDR3aa: CATRGQEGGYTF
abundance: .
len: 12
d_gene: TRBD1
v_gene: TRBV10-3
j_gene: TRBJ1-2

CDR3nt: TGCGCCAGCAGCTTTGGGTCCGGGTTCACTGAAGCTTTCTTT
CDR3aa: CASSFGSGFTEAFF
abundance: .
len: 14
d_gene: .
v_gene: TRBV5-1
j_gene: TRBJ1-1

CDR3nt: TGTGCCAGCAGCACCTCCGGGAGGAACACTGAAGCTTTCTTT
CDR3aa: CASSTSGRNTEAFF
abundance: .
len: 14
d_gene: .
v_gene: TRBV28
j_gene: TRBJ1-1

CDR3nt: TGCGCCAGCAGCTCCGGCCCACAGGGACCAGGCGGGGAGCTGTTTTTT
CDR3aa: CASSSGPQGPGGELFF
abundance: few
len: 16
d_gene: .
v_gene: TRBV5-1
j_gene: TRBJ2-2

CDR3nt: TGCAGCGCTGAACAGGCTTCAGGCACTGAAGCTTTCTTT
CDR3aa: CSAEQASGTEAFF
abundance: .
len: 13
d_gene: .
v_gene: TRBV29-1
j_gene: TRBJ1-1

CDR3nt: TGCGTAAGCGGAAGGGACAGCCTCGACAATGAGCAGTTCTTC
CDR3aa: CVSGRDSLDNEQFF
abundance: .
len: 14
d_gene: TRBD1
v_gene: TRBV29-1
j_gene: TRBJ2-1

CDR3nt: TGTGCCAGCAGGGCAAACGTAGAGCTGTTTTTT
CDR3aa: CASRANVELFF
abundance: .
len: 11
d_gene: .
v_gene: TRBV28
j_gene: TRBJ2-2

CDR3nt: TGTGCCAGCAGCTTTAGCGGGAGGGTCGGGAATGAGCAGTTCTTC
CDR3aa: CASSFSGRVGNEQFF
abundance: .
len: 15
d_gene: TRBD2
v_gene: TRBV13
j_gene: TRBJ2-1

CDR3nt: TGTGCCAGCAGTAGGGGGTGGAACACCGGGGAGCTGTTTTTT
CDR3aa: CASSRGWNTGELFF
abundance: few
len: 14
d_gene: .
v_gene: TRBV6-5
j_gene: TRBJ2-2

CDR3nt: TGCGCCAGCAGCCAAGGGCAGGGGCTTGGGGAGACCCAGTACTTC
CDR3aa: CASSQGQGLGETQYF
abundance: once
len: 15
d_gene: .
v_gene: TRBV4-1
j_gene: TRBJ2-5

CDR3nt: TGTGCCAGCAGTCCGGGGTCCTATGGCTACACCTTC
CDR3aa: CASSPGSYGYTF
abundance: .
len: 12
d_gene: .
v_gene: TRBV12-3/TRBV12-4
j_gene: TRBJ1-2

CDR3nt: TGCAGCGTTTACGGGGACACCGGGGAGCTGTTTTTT
CDR3aa: CSVYGDTGELFF
abundance: .
len: 12
d_gene: .
v_gene: TRBV29-1
j_gene: TRBJ2-2

CDR3nt: TGTGCCAGCAGTTGGACTTACGAGCAGTACTTC
CDR3aa: CASSWTYEQYF
abundance: .
len: 11
d_gene: .
v_gene: TRBV6-2/TRBV6-3
j_gene: TRBJ2-7

CDR3nt: TGCGCCAGCAGCTCGTTAGCGGGAGGGGCAGCTGGTGAGCAGTTCTTC
CDR3aa: CASSSLAGGAAGEQFF
abundance: .
len: 16
d_gene: TRBD2
v_gene: TRBV5-1
j_gene: TRBJ2-1

CDR3nt: TGTGCCAGTAGTATAGACCCTTACAATGAGCAGTTCTTC
CDR3aa: CASSIDPYNEQFF
abundance: .
len: 13
d_gene: .
v_gene: TRBV19
j_gene: TRBJ2-1

CDR3nt: TGTGCCAGCAGTGGGCAGGGCAATCAGCCCCAGCATTTT
CDR3aa: CASSGQGNQPQHF
abundance: .
len: 13
d_gene: .
v_gene: TRBV25-1
j_gene: TRBJ1-5

CDR3nt: TGCGCCAGCAGTGGGGCCTACCTGGGGACTTATGGCTACACCTTC
CDR3aa: CASSGAYLGTYGYTF
abundance: once
len: 15
d_gene: .
v_gene: TRBV10-2
j_gene: TRBJ1-2

CDR3nt: TGTGCCAGCAGTTTTGGGAGCTCGGGTTATGAAAAACTGTTTTTT
CDR3aa: CASSFGSSGYEKLFF
abundance: .
len: 15
d_gene: .
v_gene: TRBV27
j_gene: TRBJ1-4

CDR3nt: TGTGCCAGCAGCTTAGGGTTCCAGGGTACTTCACCCCTCCACTTT
CDR3aa: CASSLGFQGTSPLHF
abundance: few
len: 15
d_gene: .
v_gene: TRBV7-6
j_gene: TRBJ1-6

CDR3nt: TGCGCCAGCAGCCAAGCGGGACTCTATCAGCCCCAGCATTTT
CDR3aa: CASSQAGLYQPQHF
abundance: few
len: 14
d_gene: .
v_gene: TRBV4-1
j_gene: TRBJ1-5

CDR3nt: TGTGCCAGCAGTCCCGGGGCTAGCGGGGACCAAGAGACCCAGTACTTC
CDR3aa: CASSPGASGDQETQYF
abundance: .
len: 16
d_gene: TRBD2
v_gene: TRBV6-6
j_gene: TRBJ2-5

CDR3nt: TGTGCCTGGAGTGTAACGGGATCGCACGAGCAGTACTTC
CDR3aa: CAWSVTGSHEQYF
abundance: few
len: 13
d_gene: .
v_gene: TRBV30
j_gene: TRBJ2-7

CDR3nt: TGTGCCAGCAGCTCATCTCGGAAGCAGGCTACAGAAGCTTTCTTT
CDR3aa: CASSSSRKQATEAFF
abundance: few
len: 15
d_gene: .
v_gene: TRBV7-9
j_gene: TRBJ1-1

CDR3nt: TGTGCCAGCAGTTACTCCTCCGGGACTACATTTATTGGGCAGTACTTC
CDR3aa: CASSYSSGTTFIGQYF
abundance: few
len: 16
d_gene: TRBD2
v_gene: TRBV6-5
j_gene: TRBJ2-7